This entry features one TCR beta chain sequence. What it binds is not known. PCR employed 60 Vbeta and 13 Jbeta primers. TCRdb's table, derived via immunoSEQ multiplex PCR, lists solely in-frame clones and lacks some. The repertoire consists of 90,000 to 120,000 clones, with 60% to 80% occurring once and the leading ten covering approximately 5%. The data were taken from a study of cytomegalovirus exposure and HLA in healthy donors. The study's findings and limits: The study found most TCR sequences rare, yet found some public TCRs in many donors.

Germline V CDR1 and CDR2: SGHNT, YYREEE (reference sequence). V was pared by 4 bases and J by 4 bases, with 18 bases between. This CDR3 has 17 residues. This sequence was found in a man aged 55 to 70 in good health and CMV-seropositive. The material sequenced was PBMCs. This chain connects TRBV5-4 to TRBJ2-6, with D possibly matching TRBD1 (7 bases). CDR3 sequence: CASSQGGLRRGANVLTF. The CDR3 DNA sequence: TGTGCCAGCAGCCAGGGGGGTCTCCGGCGCGGGGCCAACGTCCTGACTTTC.